Listed here is a single T cell receptor (beta chain). The data were obtained in a study of blood T cell repertoires in COVID-19. The germline CDR1 and CDR2 sequences are SGHNT and YYREEE (reference sequence). V was trimmed by 1 base and J by 4 bases, leaving 14 bases between them. This CDR3 spans 16 amino acids. Libraries were prepared by immunoSEQ multiplex PCR; TCRdb keeps only in-frame clonotypes and omits some of them. The repertoire holds 250,000 to 300,000 clones, with 90% as singletons. This rearrangement joins TRBV5-4 to TRBJ2-2; possible D gene TRBD2, 5 bases. This sequence was found in a woman between 55 and 75 years old with COVID-19, enrolled during active disease. Material for sequencing was peripheral blood. This CDR3 reads CASSLPGSFGTGELFF. Written as DNA, the CDR3 is TGTGCCAGCAGCTTGCCGGGATCATTTGGCACCGGGGAGCTGTTTTTT.